These T cell receptor beta chains were read from a single sample in a study of cytomegalovirus exposure and HLA in healthy donors. Profiled with immunoSEQ multiplex PCR; TCRdb holds only in-frame clones, not every one. The top ten hold less than 5% of the sample, which has more than 95,000 clones, around 79% seen once. Source material: PBMCs. The receptors come from a middle-aged man in good health and CMV-seropositive. Both conserved end residues are part of each CDR3. A D gene is named only where the DNA matches it firmly. Size tells how often a clone was seen (once, few, many) or the class of an expanded clone, and some rows leave it out.

TRBJ2-7 | - | TRBV5-6 | TRBD2 | CASSGTSGSYEQYF | TGTGCCAGCAGTGGGACTAGCGGTTCCTACGAGCAGTACTTC
TRBJ1-1 | - | TRBV19 | - | CASLGPGGGEAFF | TGTGCCAGTTTAGGGCCCGGGGGGGGTGAAGCTTTCTTT
TRBJ1-6 | - | TRBV6-6 | - | CASSYSGWTVGSPLHF | TGTGCCAGCAGTTACTCGGGGTGGACAGTAGGCTCACCCCTCCACTTT
TRBJ2-1 | - | TRBV11-3 | - | CASSAQSVGGASSYNEQFF | TGTGCCAGCAGCGCGCAGTCGGTGGGGGGGGCGAGCTCCTACAATGAGCAGTTCTTC
TRBJ2-1 | - | TRBV18 | TRBD1 | CASTSPVGQGVGSSYNEQFF | TGTGCCAGCACATCACCAGTGGGACAGGGGGTTGGGAGCTCCTACAATGAGCAGTTCTTC
TRBJ2-1 | - | TRBV28 | TRBD2 | CASSQGLARNEQFF | TGTGCCAGCAGCCAGGGACTAGCGAGGAATGAGCAGTTCTTC
TRBJ2-6 | - | TRBV21-1 | - | CASSPSEAAANVLTF | TGTGCCAGCAGCCCTTCGGAGGCAGCGGCCAACGTCCTGACTTTC
TRBJ2-2 | - | TRBV19 | TRBD2 | CASSIRSGRPSNTGELFF | TGTGCCAGTAGTATTAGAAGCGGGAGACCCTCGAACACCGGGGAGCTGTTTTTT
TRBJ2-5 | - | TRBV7-2 | TRBD2 | CASSLPSGVETQYF | TGTGCCAGCAGCTTACCTAGCGGGGTAGAGACCCAGTACTTC
TRBJ2-5 | - | TRBV5-8 | - | CASSLVWGRETQYF | TGTGCCAGCAGCTTGGTGTGGGGCAGGGAGACCCAGTACTTC
TRBJ1-5 | once | TRBV28 | TRBD1 | CASSTGSGQGASQPQHF | TGTGCCAGCAGCACCGGTAGCGGACAGGGTGCAAGTCAGCCCCAGCATTTT
TRBJ1-4 | - | TRBV28 | - | CASRPPGFSTNEKLFF | TGTGCCAGCAGGCCACCAGGGTTCTCAACTAATGAAAAACTGTTTTTT
TRBJ1-6 | - | TRBV28 | - | CASSLWLGALYNSPLHF | TGTGCCAGCAGTTTATGGTTAGGGGCACTCTATAATTCACCCCTCCACTTT
TRBJ2-7 | - | TRBV7-2 | - | CASSLYFSEQYF | TGTGCCAGCAGCTTGTACTTCTCCGAGCAGTACTTC
TRBJ2-2 | - | TRBV5-5 | - | CASSLPRANTGELFF | TGTGCCAGCAGCTTGCCTAGAGCCAACACCGGGGAGCTGTTTTTT
TRBJ2-3 | few | TRBV28 | TRBD2 | CASSPWTSDSTDTQYF | TGTGCCAGCAGTCCATGGACTAGTGATAGCACAGATACGCAGTATTTT